Given below is one TCR beta chain in context. A much larger clone lies a single base off, so this may be a read error. The CDR3 end shows no conserved phenylalanine or tryptophan, and so a read error is likely. It is unclear where the CDR3 begins or ends on the DNA, so no DNA is shown, and the CDR3 is as TCRdb lists it. The length of the CDR3 is 12 amino acids, counting both ends. Germline loops: CDR1 LGHNT, CDR2 FRNRAP. This sample's RNA came from whole unsorted tissue. This entry belongs to a study of tumor and adjacent non-tumor tissue in lung cancer. Three rounds of nested PCR, following a modified ARM-PCR protocol, produced the TCRbeta library. Each CDR3 protein is one row after TCRdb ran MiXCR on the multiplex PCR reads. The sample lists 120,000 or so distinct CDR3 sequences, about 66% occurring once.

Material: lung tumor tissue. The origin of this receptor is a man aged 30 to 45 with non-small cell lung cancer. This chain uses TRBV12-5 with TRBJ2-5; the DNA was not used to check the table's D call, TRBD2. The CDR3 region is CASGTPRGYPYL.